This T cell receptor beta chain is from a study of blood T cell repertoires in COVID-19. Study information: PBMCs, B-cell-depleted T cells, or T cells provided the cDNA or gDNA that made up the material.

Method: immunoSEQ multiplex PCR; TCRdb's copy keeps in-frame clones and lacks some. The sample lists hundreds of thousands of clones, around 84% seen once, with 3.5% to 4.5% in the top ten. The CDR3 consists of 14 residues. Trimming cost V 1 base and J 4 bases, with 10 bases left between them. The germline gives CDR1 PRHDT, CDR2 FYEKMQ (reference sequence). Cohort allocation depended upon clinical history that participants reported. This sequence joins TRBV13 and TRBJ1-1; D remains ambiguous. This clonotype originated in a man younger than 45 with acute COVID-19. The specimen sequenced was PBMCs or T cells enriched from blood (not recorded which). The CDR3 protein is CASSLVVASTEAFF. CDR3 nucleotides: TGTGCCAGCAGCTTAGTGGTGGCCTCCACTGAAGCTTTCTTT. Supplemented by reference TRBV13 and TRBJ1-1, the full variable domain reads AAGVIQSPRHLIKEKRETATLKCYPIPRHDTVYWYQQGPGQDPQFLISFYEKMQSDKGSIPDRFSAQQFSDYHSELNMSSLELGDSALYFCASSLVVASTEAFFGQGTRLTVV.